These 20 T cell receptor beta chains came from one sample sequenced in a study of blood T cell repertoires in COVID-19. The protocol was immunoSEQ multiplex PCR, while the TCRdb copy is restricted to in-frame clones and leaves out a portion. This table holds 100,000 to 150,000 clones, roughly three quarters found once. Sequencing was performed on peripheral blood. The receptors shown here come from a woman aged 70-85 years with acute or convalescent COVID-19.

V is TRBV19 and J is TRBJ2-7, with D maybe TRBD2 (5 bases). Germline V gene lookup returns CDR1 LNHDA and CDR2 SQIVND (reference sequence). V shed 7 bases and J shed 7 bases, with 20 bases lying between them. This CDR3 contains 14 residues. This chain's CDR3 is CASKKGRASGEQYF. In DNA form, the CDR3 reads TGTGCCAGTAAGAAAGGAAGAGCGTCGGGGGAGCAGTACTTC.

This chain joins TRBV30 and TRBJ1-1, with 7 nucleotides matching TRBD1. This CDR3 contains 15 residues. The V gene end was trimmed by 3 bases and the J gene end by 5 bases; junction bases not matched to a gene: 12. Germline V gene sequence: CDR1 GTSNPN, CDR2 SVGIG (reference sequence). The CDR3 loop is CAWSPYRGEWTEAFF. CDR3 DNA sequence: TGTGCCTGGAGCCCATACAGGGGTGAATGGACTGAAGCTTTCTTT.

A single count supports this clone. This chain connects TRBV21-1 to TRBJ2-2; no check of the table's D call, TRBD2, against the DNA was made. TRBV21-1 is designated a pseudogene. CDR3 size: 16 residues. CDR3 nucleotides: TGTGCCAGCAGCGGAATAGCGGGATCGGGAGTCGGGGAGCTGTTTTTT. Amino acids: CASSGIAGSGVGELFF.

In DNA, the CDR3 is TGTGCCAGCAGTTCGGGACAGGGCCTGGGCTACACCTTC. Its translation: CASSSGQGLGYTF. V and J are TRBV6-5 and TRBJ1-2, with 9 positions matching TRBD1. V shed 4 bases and J 8 bases; nucleotides not matched to a gene: 5. CDR1 and CDR2 (germline): MNHEY, SVGAGI. The CDR3 consists of 13 residues.

The gene calls are TRBV28 and TRBJ2-1, with 12 bases fitting TRBD2. V was pared by 6 bases and J by 10 bases, with 7 bases of the junction left unmatched. Germline V CDR1 and CDR2: MDHEN, SYDVKM. The length of the CDR3 is 14 residues. In nucleotides, the CDR3 is TGTGCCAGCAGCCGACTAGCGGGAGCCGGGGAGCAGTTCTTC. The encoded protein is CASSRLAGAGEQFF.

The genes are TRBV15 and TRBJ2-3, with 8 bases lining up with TRBD1. Germline-derived CDR1 and CDR2 are LNHNV and YYDKDF (reference sequence). This CDR3 has 15 amino acids. With 1 base clipped from V and 5 bases from J, the junction kept 5 bases outside the gene matches. CDR3 nucleotide sequence: TGTGCCACCAGCAGAGGGACAGGGCCGGTAGATACGCAGTATTTT. Translating gives CATSRGTGPVDTQYF.

The CDR3 protein is CATSDPNQQGNTGELFF. The CDR3, as DNA: TGTGCCACCAGTGACCCCAACCAACAGGGGAACACCGGGGAGCTGTTTTTT. The rearrangement links TRBV24-1 to TRBJ2-2; D is perhaps TRBD1 (6 bases). Trimming removed 4 bases at V and 1 base at J, with 15 bases between. CDR1 is KGHDR and CDR2 is SFDVKD in the germline V gene. This CDR3 is 17 amino acids long.

The genes are TRBV7-6 and TRBJ2-7; 11 nucleotides match TRBD2. Germline V gives CDR1 SGHVS, CDR2 FNYEAQ. V shed 0 bases, J shed 0 bases, and the junction held 4 bases outside the gene matches. The CDR3 is 17 amino acids. CDR3 region: CASSLAGTSGSSYEQYF. The CDR3 DNA follows: TGTGCCAGCAGCTTAGCGGGGACTAGCGGTAGCTCCTACGAGCAGTACTTC.

This rearrangement joins TRBV3-1 (or the pseudogene TRBV3-2) to TRBJ2-2, with 7 bases fitting TRBD1. V gave up 4 bases and J gave up 4 bases; unmatched junction bases: 6. The germline V gene has CDR1 LGHDT and CDR2 YNNKEL (reference sequence). CDR3 length: 15 amino acids. The CDR3 nucleotides read TGTGCCAGCAGCCTAATACAGGGGTTCACCGGGGAGCTGTTTTTT. It encodes CASSLIQGFTGELFF.

The chain recombines TRBV6-6 with TRBJ1-1, with 10 bases matching TRBD1. The CDR3 extends over 14 amino acids. CDR1 MNHNY and CDR2 SVGAGI come from the germline V gene (reference sequence). Trimming at V came to 2 bases and at J to 5 bases, leaving 2 bases not matched to a gene. This CDR3 is CASSYDRGRTEAFF. CDR3 sequence (DNA): TGTGCCAGCAGTTACGACAGGGGGCGTACTGAAGCTTTCTTT.

The V call is TRBV28, the J call TRBJ2-1, with D perhaps matching TRBD2 (7 bases). Trimming pared 9 bases from V and 2 bases from J, leaving 20 bases between. Per germline, CDR1 MDHEN and CDR2 SYDVKM. The CDR3 runs to 16 residues. The CDR3 sequence: CASRLRGRATYNEQFF. CDR3 DNA: TGTGCCAGTCGTCTAAGGGGGAGGGCGACCTACAATGAGCAGTTCTTC.

The chain employs TRBV4-1 and TRBJ2-3, with a tentative D call TRBD2 (5 bases). The CDR3 is made up of 15 amino acids. The germline V and J ends were trimmed by 4 bases and 5 bases, with 16 bases remaining between them. Germline loops: CDR1 MGHRA, CDR2 YSYEKL. Here the CDR3 DNA reads TGCGCCAGCAGCCTAGCTGAGGGAGTCGGAGATACGCAGTATTTT. It specifies CASSLAEGVGDTQYF.

The rearrangement uses TRBV28 and TRBJ2-5; 11 bases line up with TRBD1. Germline trimming cut 3 bases from V and 5 bases from J; bases unmatched to any gene: 11. CDR3 size: 17 residues. The germline gives CDR1 MDHEN, CDR2 SYDVKM. The DNA for the CDR3 is TGTGCCAGCAGTTTCCTTGGCGGGACAGGGGGTTTGGAGACCCAGTACTTC. Its protein product is CASSFLGGTGGLETQYF. The complete variable domain, with remaining parts taken from reference TRBV28 and TRBJ2-5, reads DVKVTQSSRYLVKRTGEKVFLECVQDMDHENMFWYRQDPGLGLRLIYFSYDVKMKEKGDIPEGYSVSREKKERFSLILESASTNQTSMYLCASSFLGGTGGLETQYFGPGTRLLVL.

The chain links TRBV5-4 to TRBJ2-7; weak D call: TRBD1 (5 bases). Trimming shortened V by 0 bases and J by 1 base, and 14 bases separated the two germline ends. The CDR3 sequence is 16 residues long. Germline V gene sequence: CDR1 SGHNT, CDR2 YYREEE (reference sequence). CDR3 protein: CASSLGGRDRSYEQYF. In DNA form, the CDR3 reads TGTGCCAGCAGCTTGGGGGGCAGGGATAGATCCTACGAGCAGTACTTC.

Here the CDR3 DNA reads TGTGCCAGCAGTTTACGAGGGAACCCCACAGATACGCAGTATTTT. Residues: CASSLRGNPTDTQYF. This chain connects TRBV27 to TRBJ2-3; weak D call: TRBD2 (5 bases). This CDR3 spans 15 amino acids. V was clipped by 2 bases and J by 2 bases, with 11 bases between them. Germline values: CDR1 MNHEY, CDR2 SMNVEV (reference sequence).

The chain employs TRBV2 and TRBJ1-6; possibly TRBD1 for D (5 bases). The germline V gene has CDR1 SNHLY and CDR2 FYNNEI. Trimming left V 6 bases short and J 9 bases short, with 12 bases between. The length of the CDR3 is 13 residues. The CDR3: CASRSQGGSPLHF. CDR3 nucleotides: TGTGCCAGCAGAAGCCAGGGAGGTTCACCCCTCCACTTT.

CDR3 sequence: CASSSERRGYEQFF. CDR3 DNA: TGTGCCAGCAGCTCCGAACGACGAGGGTATGAGCAGTTCTTC. V usage is TRBV7-2 and J usage is TRBJ2-1, with D maybe TRBD2 (5 bases). V was cut by 4 bases and J by 8 bases, with 15 bases left in between. There are 14 residues in the CDR3. From germline, CDR1 is SGHTA and CDR2 FQGNSA.

This chain connects TRBV10-1 to TRBJ2-1, with TRBD2 matching 8 bases. The CDR3 loop spans 15 amino acids. V was clipped by 0 bases and J by 6 bases; unmatched bases: 4. CDR1 and CDR2 from the germline V gene are WNHNN and SYGVQD (reference sequence). Written as DNA, the CDR3 is TGCGCCAGCAGTGAGTCGGCGGGAGGTGGCAATGAGCAGTTCTTC. Translating it yields CASSESAGGGNEQFF.

V usage is TRBV5-8 and J usage is TRBJ1-1; 9 positions agree with TRBD1. Germline V lookup: CDR1 SGHTS, CDR2 YDEGEE. The CDR3 consists of 15 residues. J lost 4 bases, V lost 4 bases, and 8 bases had no gene match. The CDR3 DNA sequence: TGTGCCAGCAGCAAGGACAGGGGTACTCTCACTGAAGCTTTCTTT. This translates into CASSKDRGTLTEAFF.

CDR3 amino acids: CASATQGAGELFF. The CDR3 nucleotides are TGTGCCAGCGCCACTCAGGGGGCCGGGGAGCTGTTTTTT. This chain uses TRBV12-3 or TRBV12-4 with TRBJ2-2; 7 bases are shared with TRBD1. The CDR3 sequence is 13 residues long. The V gene end was trimmed by 8 bases and the J gene end by 6 bases; junction bases not matched to a gene: 6.